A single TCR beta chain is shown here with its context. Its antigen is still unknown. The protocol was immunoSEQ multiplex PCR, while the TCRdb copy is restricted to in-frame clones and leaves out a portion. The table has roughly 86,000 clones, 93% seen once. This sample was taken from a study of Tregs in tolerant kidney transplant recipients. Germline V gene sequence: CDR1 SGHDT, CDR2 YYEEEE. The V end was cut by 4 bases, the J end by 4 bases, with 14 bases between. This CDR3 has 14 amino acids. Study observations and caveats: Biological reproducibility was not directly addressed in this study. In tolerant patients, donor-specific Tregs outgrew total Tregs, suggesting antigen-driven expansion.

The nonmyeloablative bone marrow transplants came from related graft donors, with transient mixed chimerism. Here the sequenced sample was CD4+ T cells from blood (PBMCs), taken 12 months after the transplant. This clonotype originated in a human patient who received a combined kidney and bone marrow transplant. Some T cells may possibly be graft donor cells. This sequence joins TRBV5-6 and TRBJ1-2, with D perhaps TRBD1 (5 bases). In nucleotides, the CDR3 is TGTGCCAGCAGCATTGGGGCATCCGGCTATGGCTACACCTTC. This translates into CASSIGASGYGYTF.